These 32 T cell receptor beta chains originate from one sample sequenced in a study of T cell responses to AZD1222 COVID-19 vaccine. The method was immunoSEQ multiplex PCR; TCRdb's version includes in-frame clones alone and lacks a portion of them. The table has around 78,000 clones, under 90% seen once. Sequenced here: peripheral blood, sampled 28 days after the second AZD1222 dose. These receptors all come from an adult who received the AZD1222 COVID-19 vaccine.

The rearrangement joins TRBV5-4 to TRBJ1-1, with a tentative D call TRBD1 (5 bases). The CDR3 loop spans 14 amino acids. Per the germline V gene, CDR1 is SGHNT and CDR2 is YYREEE (reference sequence). Trimming cost V 4 bases and J 3 bases, with 13 bases left between them. CDR3 loop: CASSIREVYTEAFF. CDR3 nucleotides: TGTGCCAGCAGCATCAGGGAGGTGTACACTGAAGCTTTCTTT.

The rearrangement links TRBV3-1 (or the pseudogene TRBV3-2) to TRBJ2-5; 13 bases line up with TRBD2. In germline, CDR1 is LGHDT, CDR2 YNNKEL (reference sequence). The trim removed 1 base at V and 9 bases at J, leaving 5 bases unmatched. The CDR3 has 15 residues. CDR3 coding DNA: TGTGCCAGCAGCCAAGGAACTAGCGGGGGGGTGGCCCAGTACTTC. This translates into CASSQGTSGGVAQYF.

V is TRBV10-3 and J is TRBJ2-1; the D gene is possibly TRBD1 (5 bases). The germline CDR1 and CDR2 sequences are ENHRY and SYGVKD. There are 16 residues in the CDR3. Deletions cut 0 bases from V and 0 bases from J, with 9 bases between. This chain's CDR3 is CAISESTVSSYNEQFF. CDR3 coding DNA: TGTGCCATCAGTGAGTCGACAGTTAGCTCCTACAATGAGCAGTTCTTC.

The J gene is TRBJ1-6, the V gene TRBV29-1; a possible D gene is TRBD1 (5 bases). Trimming stripped 6 bases from V and 10 bases from J, with 16 bases between. Germline V gene lookup returns CDR1 SQVTM and CDR2 ANQGSEA. CDR3 size: 13 residues. The CDR3 loop reads CSVQQRWDSPLHF. The CDR3 DNA reads as TGCAGCGTCCAACAGCGCTGGGACTCACCCCTCCACTTT.

This clone has just one count. The rearrangement joins TRBV27 to TRBJ1-3; 7 positions agree with TRBD1. After removal of 6 bases from V and 0 bases from J, the junction contained 5 bases not matched to a gene. Per germline, CDR1 MNHEY and CDR2 SMNVEV (reference sequence). The CDR3 has 15 residues. In DNA, the CDR3 is TGTGCCAGCAGAGAGGGGGCCGCCTCTGGAAACACCATATATTTT. Amino acids: CASREGAASGNTIYF.

The chain is built from TRBV5-4 and TRBJ1-6; possibly TRBD1 for D (5 bases). V was trimmed by 4 bases and J by 0 bases, leaving 5 bases between them. This CDR3 is built from 14 residues. Germline CDR1 SGHNT, CDR2 YYREEE (reference sequence). CDR3 amino acids: CASSDSSYNSPLHF. In DNA form, the CDR3 reads TGTGCCAGCAGCGACAGCTCCTATAATTCACCCCTCCACTTT.

This chain uses TRBV4-2 with TRBJ1-2; the match to TRBD1 covers 8 bases. Germline V CDR1 and CDR2: LGHNA, YNFKEQ. With V trimmed by 1 base and J by 0 bases, 10 bases remained unmatched. The CDR3 loop spans 18 amino acids. CDR3 region: CASSQADLGTGANYGYTF. CDR3 sequence (DNA): TGTGCCAGCAGCCAAGCTGATCTCGGGACAGGAGCTAACTATGGCTACACCTTC.

The J gene is TRBJ1-2, the V gene TRBV7-9, with 9 positions matching TRBD1. The CDR3 runs to 14 residues. Per the germline V gene, CDR1 is SEHNR and CDR2 is FQNEAQ (reference sequence). The V gene end was trimmed by 5 bases and the J gene end by 4 bases; junction bases not matched to a gene: 5. CDR3 amino acids: CASSRGQGSYGYTF. The CDR3 bases are TGTGCCAGCAGCCGAGGACAGGGGAGCTATGGCTACACCTTC.

The chain recombines TRBV9 with TRBJ2-5, with 9 positions matching TRBD1. V was clipped by 2 bases and J by 5 bases; unmatched bases: 10. Germline CDR1 reads SGDLS; CDR2 reads YYNGEE. CDR3 length: 16 amino acids. The CDR3 DNA sequence: TGTGCCAGCAGCGTCAGAGGGGACAGGGTCATTGAGACCCAGTACTTC. Translated, it gives CASSVRGDRVIETQYF. Full variable domain (missing parts from reference TRBV9 and TRBJ2-5): DSGVTQTPKHLITATGQRVTLRCSPRSGDLSVYWYQQSLDQGLQFLIQYYNGEERAKGNILERFSAQQFPDLHSELNLSSLELGDSALYFCASSVRGDRVIETQYFGPGTRLLVL.

This rearrangement joins TRBV11-2 to TRBJ2-7; tentatively, D is TRBD2 (6 bases). The germline V and J ends were trimmed by 5 bases and 2 bases, with 22 bases remaining between them. Germline V gene lookup returns CDR1 SGHAT and CDR2 FQNNGV. The CDR3 consists of 17 residues. CDR3 DNA: TGTGCCAGCAGCCCCCCCGGAGTTGGATGGGGGGCCTACGAGCAGTACTTC. Translation gives CASSPPGVGWGAYEQYF.

The chain carries TRBV6-5 and TRBJ2-7; weak D call: TRBD1 (5 bases). Germline loops: CDR1 MNHEY, CDR2 SVGAGI. The V gene lost 5 bases and the J gene lost 2 bases, with 16 bases spanning the gap. CDR3 length: 15 amino acids. Here the CDR3 reads CASSNTGQGTYEQYF. The CDR3 region has the DNA TGTGCCAGCAGTAACACCGGGCAGGGAACCTACGAGCAGTACTTC.

The chain couples TRBV7-3 to TRBJ1-4; D call uncertain. Trimming took 4 bases from V and 8 from J, leaving 14 bases between them. This CDR3 is built from 14 residues. Germline V gives CDR1 SGHTA, CDR2 FQGTGA. CDR3: CASSSRVGGEKLFF. In DNA form, the CDR3 reads TGTGCCAGCAGCTCCCGGGTAGGAGGGGAAAAACTGTTTTTT.

This clone was counted a few times. The CDR3 region is CASSQGGAVGLASSSYNEQFF. The CDR3 DNA is TGCGCCAGCAGCCAAGGGGGGGCGGTGGGACTAGCGAGTTCCTCCTACAATGAGCAGTTCTTC. This sequence joins TRBV4-1 and TRBJ2-1; TRBD2 matches at 10 bases. The CDR3 runs 21 residues. The V segment lost 1 base and the J segment 0 bases; nucleotides outside the gene matches: 15. The germline gives CDR1 MGHRA, CDR2 YSYEKL.

In its sample, this clone was seen a few times. This chain joins TRBV4-2 and TRBJ1-1; 8 nucleotides agree with TRBD1. The CDR3 extends over 14 amino acids. Germline-derived CDR1 and CDR2 are LGHNA and YNFKEQ. The ends lost 4 bases at V and 5 bases at J; junction bases unmatched: 6. CDR3 sequence: CASSLDRGRTEAFF. The CDR3 DNA sequence: TGTGCCAGCAGCCTAGACAGGGGTAGAACTGAAGCTTTCTTT.

The chain combines TRBV13 with TRBJ1-6; 9 bases are shared with TRBD1. This CDR3 comprises 20 residues. V was clipped by 3 bases and J by 3 bases; unmatched bases: 15. Germline V gene lookup returns CDR1 PRHDT and CDR2 FYEKMQ (reference sequence). In nucleotides, the CDR3 is TGTGCCAGCAGCTTGCGGCCCGGGACAGGGAAGGTTCGCTATAATTCACCCCTCCACTTT. It translates to CASSLRPGTGKVRYNSPLHF. The variable domain in full, with the rest retrieved from reference TRBV13 and TRBJ1-6, is AAGVIQSPRHLIKEKRETATLKCYPIPRHDTVYWYQQGPGQDPQFLISFYEKMQSDKGSIPDRFSAQQFSDYHSELNMSSLELGDSALYFCASSLRPGTGKVRYNSPLHFGNGTRLTVT.

CDR3 in amino acids: CASSLTRTQPQHF. As DNA, the CDR3 is TGTGCCAGCAGTTTAACCCGGACTCAGCCCCAGCATTTT. The chain recombines TRBV12-3 or TRBV12-4 with TRBJ1-5; no clear D gene. V dropped 2 bases and J dropped 6 bases, with 8 bases sitting between them. This CDR3 comprises 13 residues.

V gene TRBV24-1 combines with J gene TRBJ2-7; D may match TRBD1 or TRBD2 (5 bases each). The germline V gene encodes CDR1 KGHDR and CDR2 SFDVKD. Trimming removed 7 bases at V and 6 bases at J, with 15 bases between. CDR3 length: 13 residues. The CDR3 loop is CATSLRLGGEQYF. The CDR3 coding sequence is TGTGCCACCAGCTTAAGACTTGGGGGCGAGCAGTACTTC.

This chain joins TRBV6-5 and TRBJ2-3; D is possibly TRBD1 (6 bases). This CDR3 comprises 13 residues. V lost 0 bases and J 7 bases, leaving 8 bases between the germline ends. The germline V gene encodes CDR1 MNHEY and CDR2 SVGAGI. The CDR3 nucleotides are TGTGCCAGCAGTTACTCGAGGGGGTATACGCAGTATTTT. This encodes CASSYSRGYTQYF.

This clone was counted a single time. The chain joins TRBV4-2 to TRBJ2-5; TRBD1 matches 11 bases. Per germline, CDR1 LGHNA and CDR2 YNFKEQ. V lost 3 bases to trimming and J lost 4 bases; unmatched junction nucleotides: 1. This CDR3 contains 14 residues. As DNA, the CDR3 is TGTGCCAGCAGCCAGGGGACAGGGGGAGAGACCCAGTACTTC. It encodes CASSQGTGGETQYF.

The chain recombines TRBV7-2 with TRBJ1-1; the D is unclear. The germline V gene has CDR1 SGHTA and CDR2 FQGNSA. CDR3 size: 14 residues. Trimming took 5 bases from V and 5 from J, leaving 15 bases between them. The CDR3 spells CASSPTLPRTEAFF. The CDR3 nucleotides read TGTGCCAGCAGCCCCACCCTACCCAGGACTGAAGCTTTCTTT.

The chain employs TRBV19 and TRBJ1-1; D uncertain. Per germline, CDR1 LNHDA and CDR2 SQIVND (reference sequence). CDR3 size: 13 residues. Trimming left V 5 bases short and J 5 bases short, with 12 bases between. The CDR3 nucleotides are TGTGCCAGTAGTGTTTCGACCAGAACTGAAGCTTTCTTT. Encoded protein: CASSVSTRTEAFF. Filled out from reference TRBV19 and TRBJ1-1, the complete variable domain reads DGGITQSPKYLFRKEGQNVTLSCEQNLNHDAMYWYRQDPGQGLRLIYYSQIVNDFQKGDIAEGYSVSREKKESFPLTVTSAQKNPTAFYLCASSVSTRTEAFFGQGTRLTVV.

The chain joins TRBV5-8 to TRBJ2-5, with D perhaps TRBD1 or TRBD2 (6 bases each). The CDR3 extends over 16 amino acids. The V gene's germline CDR1 is SGHTS and CDR2 YDEGEE. V was trimmed by 7 bases and J by 5 bases, leaving 24 bases between them. CDR3 sequence (DNA): TGTGCCAGCCCGCCCGGCTTGGGACAAGGGGGGGAGACCCAGTACTTC. The encoded protein is CASPPGLGQGGETQYF.

This chain joins TRBV5-1 and TRBJ2-4; D unresolved. The CDR3 is 15 amino acids. Germline CDR1 reads SGHRS; CDR2 reads YFSETQ. V was shortened by 4 bases and J by 0 bases, with 11 bases between the two germline ends. The CDR3 loop is CASSLSPIAKNIQYF. For the CDR3, the DNA is TGCGCCAGCAGCCTGAGCCCGATAGCCAAAAACATTCAGTACTTC.

The chain has TRBV2 and TRBJ1-1; 12 bases match TRBD1. The V gene end was trimmed by 6 bases and the J gene end by 6 bases; junction bases not matched to a gene: 8. Germline V gene lookup returns CDR1 SNHLY and CDR2 FYNNEI. The CDR3 has 15 residues. The CDR3 loop reads CASSDPGQGASEAFF. CDR3 DNA: TGTGCCAGCAGCGATCCGGGACAGGGGGCCTCTGAAGCTTTCTTT.

The chain has TRBV16 and TRBJ2-3, with D perhaps matching TRBD2 (6 bases). V was clipped by 2 bases and J by 2 bases, with 11 bases between them. Germline CDR1 and CDR2: KGHSY and FQNENV. CDR3 length: 15 residues. The CDR3 nucleotides read TGTGCCAGCAGCCAAGAGGGGAGGAACACAGATACGCAGTATTTT. Translating gives CASSQEGRNTDTQYF.

The rearrangement joins TRBV28 to TRBJ2-5; 9 nucleotides align to TRBD1. The CDR3 contains 14 residues. CDR1 and CDR2 from the germline V gene are MDHEN and SYDVKM. Trimming cost V 5 bases and J 4 bases; bases outside gene matches: 5. DNA of the CDR3: TGTGCCAGCAGTCCGGGACAGGGCCCAGAGACCCAGTACTTC. It specifies CASSPGQGPETQYF.

The chain couples TRBV29-1 to TRBJ1-2; D unresolved. Germline V gene lookup returns CDR1 SQVTM and CDR2 ANQGSEA. Trimming took 5 bases from V and 6 from J, leaving 13 bases between them. The CDR3 is 12 amino acids. CDR3 sequence (DNA): TGCAGCGTTCGGAGCCGGGGAGATGGCTACACCTTC. Its translation: CSVRSRGDGYTF.

This chain links TRBV5-4 with TRBJ2-1; D is unresolved. V gave up 9 bases and J gave up 0 bases, with 13 bases separating them. The CDR3 extends over 14 amino acids. Germline CDR1 and CDR2: SGHNT and YYREEE (reference sequence). In nucleotides, the CDR3 is TGTGCCACCTTCCGCTTGGGCTCCTACAATGAGCAGTTCTTC. Residues: CATFRLGSYNEQFF.

The rearrangement joins TRBV5-4 to TRBJ2-5, with D perhaps TRBD1 (6 bases). The CDR3 extends over 16 amino acids. V lost 7 bases and J 0 bases, leaving 19 bases between the germline ends. Germline V CDR1 and CDR2: SGHNT, YYREEE (reference sequence). CDR3 coding DNA: TGTGCCAGCGGAGTACAGGGACCTCAAGACCAAGAGACCCAGTACTTC. This translates into CASGVQGPQDQETQYF.

This chain connects TRBV6-4 to TRBJ1-1; D is unresolved. CDR3 length: 13 amino acids. Germline lookup yields CDR1 MRHNA and CDR2 SNTAGT. Trimming cost V 4 bases and J 0 bases, with 6 bases left between them. In DNA, the CDR3 is TGTGCCAGCAGTGCCACAGTGAACACTGAAGCTTTCTTT. It encodes CASSATVNTEAFF.

This chain uses TRBV2 with TRBJ2-7; D remains unclear. This CDR3 has 14 amino acids. Trimming stripped 6 bases from V and 2 bases from J, with 14 bases between. Germline CDR1 reads SNHLY; CDR2 reads FYNNEI. The CDR3 reads CASREYYLTYEQYF. The CDR3 DNA sequence: TGTGCCAGCAGGGAGTACTATCTAACCTACGAGCAGTACTTC.

The chain links TRBV9 to TRBJ2-7; D is unresolved. V was shortened by 3 bases and J by 0 bases, with 4 bases between the two germline ends. The CDR3 has 12 residues. Germline V gives CDR1 SGDLS, CDR2 YYNGEE. The chain's CDR3 is CASSDDSYEQYF. CDR3 nucleotide sequence: TGTGCCAGCAGCGATGACTCCTACGAGCAGTACTTC.